Listed here is a single T cell receptor beta chain. This clone's antigen is unknown. Base qualities were left out, and no much larger clone turns up one base away. This sample stems from a study of blood T cell repertoires in COVID-19 (dated by TCRdb to about 2020). Background for the entire study: Samples covering the acute and convalescent phases of COVID-19 were provided by collaborators in the United States, Italy and Spain. The prospective study material was composed of cDNA or gDNA derived from T cells, B-cell-depleted T cells, or PBMCs. Deeply sampled blood TCRbeta repertoires from subjects exposed to, actively infected with, or recovered from COVID-19 were included in the dataset. A freely available public database, intended as a resource for researchers studying the immune response to SARS-CoV-2, is where the repertoires were released. Samples were obtained from the ongoing ImmuneRACE study (first 160 participants) and from 1,200 or so subjects provided by 6 global collaborators. The sample metadata nearly always contained a de-identified subject ID, COVID-19 status, age in years and sex. Where available, HLA class I and class II types were obtained from metadata supplied by the sample provider rather than from assay-based typing.

The full study reports these points: The amount of clinical and demographic metadata varied by source and participant and was provided uncurated.

TCRbeta CDR3 regions were amplified from genomic DNA by means of the immunoSEQ Assay, a bias-controlled multiplex PCR. From the authors' description of their analysis: Within the assay, amplification of reference gene primers was used to estimate how many nucleated cells each sample contained. To quantify the absolute abundance of each unique TCRbeta CDR3 rearrangement, sequence reads were collapsed and filtered. For each sample, productive Simpson clonality was calculated as the square root of Simpson's diversity index over productive rearrangements. Sourced from immuneACCESS, this table was stored by TCRdb with only in-frame sequences that have V and J called. A share of the clones is absent; for the studies checked, an unresolved V gene accounts for under half, and the remainder has no known explanation. The V and J calls and clone size come from that table; D and trimming were worked out from the DNA. This sample lists 350,000 or so clones; around 90% were detected once. 3% to 4% of the sample is in the top ten clones.

One collaborating source in Seattle enrolled patients during active infection and followed them longitudinally through the course of disease. Each collaborating institution followed its own protocols to collect whole blood in K2EDTA tubes. For TCRbeta analysis, collaborators shipped samples as frozen whole blood, isolated PBMCs, or DNA extracted from either of those sample types. The clonotype was recovered from a woman in her sixties with COVID-19, enrolled during active disease. Sequencing used peripheral blood.

Read as DNA, the sequence is TGTGCCAGCAGCTTAACGGACTTAATTGGAGATACGCAGTATTTT. Translated, this gives CASSLTDLIGDTQYF. Here the chain combines TRBV7-9 and TRBJ2-3; a tentative D match to TRBD2 spans 5 bases. From the cysteine up to the phenylalanine, the CDR3 has a length of 15 residues. Only the CDR3 part of the read is kept: 45 bases, read in frame from the first base. The germline V gene (reference sequence) sets CDR1 to SEHNR and CDR2 to FQNEAQ. V loses 2 bases, J loses 5 bases, and the germline ends lie 14 bases apart.